The 8 T cell receptor beta chains presented below share a single source sample, sequenced in a study of shared clonotypes between healthy human individuals. CD45RO-negative, CCR7-selected cells formed the naive CD8 fraction, which excluded terminally differentiated effector memory CD45RA+ cells. Measured with immunoSEQ multiplex PCR; TCRdb has only the in-frame clones, and not every one. This table holds approximately 1.9 million clones, roughly 95% found once. Sequences were obtained from naive CD8+ T cells from PBMCs. These receptors were taken from a young man in good health. Some clones in this sample may be carry-over from other donors' samples.

The CDR3 region has the DNA TGTGCCAGCAGCTTAGACAGGGGGCGGGCGGAGACCCAGTACTTC. Protein: CASSLDRGRAETQYF. This chain connects TRBV11-2 to TRBJ2-5; 8 positions match TRBD1. The CDR3 loop spans 15 amino acids. V gave up 0 bases and J gave up 5 bases; unmatched junction bases: 5. The V gene's germline CDR1 is SGHAT and CDR2 FQNNGV.

V and J are TRBV6-1 and TRBJ2-4; 8 bases fit TRBD1. Trimming removed 5 bases from V and 4 bases from J; junction bases left unmatched: 7. The CDR3 is made up of 15 amino acids. Per the germline V gene, CDR1 is MNHNS and CDR2 is SASEGT. CDR3 residues: CASSPRTGTKNIQYF. CDR3 nucleotides: TGTGCCAGCAGTCCCCGGACAGGGACGAAAAACATTCAGTACTTC.

This chain joins TRBV19 and TRBJ2-2, with 7 positions matching TRBD1. V trimming: 7 bases; J trimming: 4 bases; junction bases outside the gene matches: 9. This CDR3 region has 15 residues. CDR1 LNHDA and CDR2 SQIVND come from the germline V gene (reference sequence). The CDR3 sequence: CASKETGISTGELFF. The CDR3 DNA is TGTGCCAGTAAAGAGACAGGGATCTCCACCGGGGAGCTGTTTTTT. The full variable domain, completed using reference TRBV19 and TRBJ2-2, is DGGITQSPKYLFRKEGQNVTLSCEQNLNHDAMYWYRQDPGQGLRLIYYSQIVNDFQKGDIAEGYSVSREKKESFPLTVTSAQKNPTAFYLCASKETGISTGELFFGEGSRLTVL.

J is TRBJ1-6 and V is TRBV6-1, with 8 bases matching TRBD1. Germline-derived CDR1 and CDR2 are MNHNS and SASEGT. CDR3 length: 14 residues. The junction had 5 bases not matched to a gene; V was cut back by 3 bases and J by 10 bases. The DNA for the CDR3 is TGTGCCAGCAGTGAGACCAGGGGGCTCTCACCCCTCCACTTT. Protein sequence: CASSETRGLSPLHF.

The sample holds one count of this clone. The chain joins TRBV28 to TRBJ2-1; 8 bases map to TRBD2. The CDR3 consists of 16 residues. V lost 9 bases, J lost 0 bases, and 10 bases stayed unmatched. Germline V gene sequence: CDR1 MDHEN, CDR2 SYDVKM. The CDR3 sequence is CASAPLAGGSYNEQFF. The CDR3 DNA reads TGTGCCAGTGCCCCACTTGCGGGAGGCTCCTACAATGAGCAGTTCTTC.

The chain joins TRBV29-1 to TRBJ2-7, with D possibly being TRBD1 or TRBD2 (5 bases each). Germline CDR1 is SQVTM and CDR2 is ANQGSEA. This CDR3 region has 12 residues. V was cut by 6 bases and J by 2 bases, with 11 bases left in between. The CDR3 bases are TGCAGCGTCAGGCCGGGACCCTACGAGCAGTACTTC. It yields the protein CSVRPGPYEQYF.

The V gene is TRBV19, the J gene TRBJ1-2; 8 nucleotides align to TRBD1. Germline CDR1 is LNHDA and CDR2 is SQIVND (reference sequence). V lost 10 bases to trimming and J lost 7 bases; unmatched junction nucleotides: 11. The CDR3 runs 13 residues. The CDR3 DNA reads as TGTGCCACTCGGACAGGGTTAGAGGTTGGCTACACCTTC. As protein: CATRTGLEVGYTF. The full variable domain, with the rest looked up from reference TRBV19 and TRBJ1-2, is DGGITQSPKYLFRKEGQNVTLSCEQNLNHDAMYWYRQDPGQGLRLIYYSQIVNDFQKGDIAEGYSVSREKKESFPLTVTSAQKNPTAFYLCATRTGLEVGYTFGSGTRLTVV.

V is TRBV4-1 and J is TRBJ2-1; D is perhaps TRBD2 (5 bases). Per germline, CDR1 MGHRA and CDR2 YSYEKL. Trimming cost V 0 bases and J 3 bases, with 12 bases left between them. There are 16 residues in the CDR3. The CDR3 loop reads CASSQDASGRYNEQFF. The CDR3 coding sequence is TGCGCCAGCAGCCAAGATGCCAGCGGACGCTACAATGAGCAGTTCTTC.